This T cell receptor beta chain derives from a study of T-cell memory formation after mild COVID-19. General study points: The SARS-CoV-2 specificity of second-wave clones reaching peak at day 37 remained unverified. Contracting clones localized mainly to CM and EM when CD4+ and mainly to EMRA when CD8+. Clones that contracted from day 15 to 85 had balanced CD4/CD8; later expanders were CD4+ biased.

About this clonotype itself: Its antigen is not known.

The germline V gene encodes CDR1 SNHLY and CDR2 FYNNEI. The CDR3 contains 13 residues. Trimming left V 10 bases short and J 0 bases short, with 13 bases between. Constant-segment primers and 5'RACE yielded cDNA libraries for TCR alpha and TCR beta, each carrying sample barcodes and UMIs. Each CDR3 protein is one row after TCRdb ran MiXCR on the 5' RACE reads. The table records about 470,000 distinct CDR3 sequences, roughly 25% of them present only once. The sequenced sample consisted of PBMCs or a T cell subset sorted from them (not recorded which). The chain recombines TRBV2 with TRBJ2-7, with D perhaps matching TRBD1 or TRBD2 (5 bases each). This receptor was taken from an adult woman who had mild COVID-19 (a few samples of this study predate the infection). Cell type and time point are not known. The CDR3 protein is CATTPGTSYEQYF. The CDR3 nucleotides read TGTGCCACCACTCCCGGGACCTCCTACGAGCAGTACTTC.